This T cell receptor beta chain was identified in a study of T cell responses to AZD1222 COVID-19 vaccine. General observations from the study: After two AZD1222 doses, spike-specific TCR breadth and depth rose versus day 0. A mostly white British donor set with more females was recruited, and clonal diversity was possibly underestimated. The span of vaccine-associated CD4 TCRs extended across spike, with dominance at 160-218 and 743-854.

The assay was immunoSEQ multiplex PCR, and TCRdb's table has in-frame clones only and misses some. This sample has tens of thousands of clones; 80% to 95% occur once, and the top ten carry about 3.4%. With regard to this clone: The antigen is unknown.

This CDR3 has 16 residues. From germline, CDR1 is MNHNS and CDR2 SASEGT. Trimming took 1 base from V and 2 from J, leaving 14 bases between them. This rearrangement joins TRBV6-1 to TRBJ1-2; D is perhaps TRBD1 (6 bases). This specimen consisted of peripheral blood, obtained 28 days after the second AZD1222 dose. This clonotype was obtained from an adult who received the AZD1222 COVID-19 vaccine. The chain's CDR3 is CASSEDAGAGNYGYTF. The CDR3 region has the DNA TGTGCCAGCAGTGAAGACGCAGGGGCAGGCAACTATGGCTACACCTTC.